The sequence of this TCR beta chain was determined in a study of CD8+CD57+ T cells in acquired aplastic anemia (dated by TCRdb to 2016 to 2018). Describing the broader study: DNA extracted from sorted CD4+ and CD8+ cells had a mean of roughly 3.4 ug, with a range of about 0.18 to 27.4 ug. Mean read counts for healthy donor samples were 8.5 million to 10.8 million for CD4+ cells and roughly 12 million for CD8+ cells.

Profiling of TCR beta VDJ combinations and CDR3 sequences used genomic DNA as the template. An Illumina HiSeq 2000 was used for TCR repertoire sequencing. In the original analysis: Repertoires were assessed using TRBV/TRBJ rearrangement plots, CDR3 size and DJ length profiles, and Simpson's diversity index. The immunodominant clone was defined as the most abundant DNA sequence in deep sequencing data. CDR3 amino acid sequences were checked for sharing between subjects and were compared against published repertoires and the VDJdb database. TCRdb trimmed the raw reads at Q25, called clones with MiXCR and kept productive beta chains. Each entry is one CDR3 protein sequence, shown with its most common DNA and genes. These V and J calls originate from TCRdb's pipeline instead of the authors' own analysis. The sample table holds 400,000 to 500,000 distinct CDR3 sequences, of which about two thirds were seen once. Of the sample, 4% falls within the top ten clones.

Results and caveats for the whole study, not just this receptor: Patients and healthy controls showed no significant difference in CD8+ Simpson's diversity (P=0.060). Although some 28 CD8+ CDR3 sequences were shared by patients and controls, these sequences appeared highly expressed in patients and within the immunodominant clones of patients.

In this study, sorted CD4+ and CD8+ T cells from the blood of healthy subjects and of severe aplastic anemia patients had their TCR repertoires deep-sequenced. Ficoll-Paque density gradient centrifugation was used to isolate peripheral blood mononuclear cells. Before DNA extraction, CD4+ and CD8+ T cells were sorted by FACS or by magnetic beads. On this clonotype itself: Its target antigen remains unknown. No base quality values were provided; no much bigger clone lies one nucleotide off.

Cut back by 3 bases and 4 bases, the V and J ends lie 13 bases apart. The CDR3 runs 13 residues from the cysteine to the phenylalanine. The entry retains the CDR3 DNA only, 39 bases that are in frame from base 1. In the germline V gene (reference sequence), CDR1 corresponds to DFQATT and CDR2 to SNEGSKA. Recombination connected TRBV20-1 to TRBJ2-7; the D segment could be TRBD1, given 6 matching bases. The source of this sequence is a human donor in good health, serving as a control. Input material: sorted CD4+, CD8+, or CD8+CD57+ T cells (not recorded which) from PBMCs. The DNA sequence reads TGCAGTGCTAGCAAGGGGGATGTGTACGAGCAGTACTTC. The translation is CSASKGDVYEQYF.